This entry lists 25 T cell receptor beta chains sequenced from one sample in a study of T cells in Graves' hyperthyroidism and ophthalmopathy. Regions amplified from RNA transcripts were the TCR beta CDR3 regions. HTBI primers were employed in a first-round RT-PCR of the TCR CDR3. Via MiXCR, TCRdb re-called the multiplex PCR reads, giving one row per CDR3 protein. The data show nearly 250,000 distinct CDR3 sequences, around 17% seen once. The specimen was blood. The source is a woman under 30 with Graves' ophthalmopathy.

In its sample, this clonotype was seen a few times. A clone one base away is much larger, so this may be a read error. The rearrangement links TRBV27 to TRBJ1-2, with D possibly TRBD1 on 5 matching bases. Germline V gene data show CDR1 as MNHEY and CDR2 as SMNVEV (reference sequence). The CDR3 length is 14 residues. Here the CDR3 reads CVSSSLGRNYGYTF. DNA for the CDR3: TGTGTCAGCAGTTCTCTGGGACGGAACTATGGCTACACCTTC.

This clonotype was recorded many times. The chain recombines TRBV6-1 with TRBJ2-2; maybe TRBD2 (6 bases). Per germline, CDR1 MNHNS and CDR2 SASEGT. V lost 5 bases and J 2 bases, leaving 12 bases between the germline ends. The CDR3 consists of 15 residues. The DNA of the CDR3 is TGTGCCAGCAGTTACCCGGGGGTAAACACCGGGGAGCTGTTTTTT. The encoded protein is CASSYPGVNTGELFF.

This sequence joins TRBV5-1 and TRBJ1-5, with D unresolved. Between the trimmed V and J ends, which lost 4 bases and 3 bases, there was a span of 20 bases. Germline V gene sequence: CDR1 SGHRS, CDR2 YFSETQ. This CDR3 region has 17 residues. CDR3 DNA sequence: TGCGCCAGCAGCATCGGACCGCAGAGTGACCTCAATCAGCCCCAGCATTTT. Its protein is CASSIGPQSDLNQPQHF. Drawing the rest from reference TRBV5-1 and TRBJ1-5, the complete variable domain is KAGVTQTPRYLIKTRGQQVTLSCSPISGHRSVSWYQQTPGQGLQFLFEYFSETQRNKGNFPGRFSGRQFSNSRSEMNVSTLELGDSALYLCASSIGPQSDLNQPQHFGDGTRLSIL.

In this sample, this clonotype turned up many times. This chain joins TRBV7-6 and TRBJ2-7, with D perhaps matching TRBD2 (5 bases). Germline assignment: CDR1 SGHVS and CDR2 FNYEAQ. Trimming cost V 0 bases and J 2 bases, with 8 bases left between them. CDR3 size: 14 residues. The CDR3 coding sequence is TGTGCCAGCAGCTTAGCCCCCGGGGCCTACGAGCAGTACTTC. This encodes CASSLAPGAYEQYF.

This clonotype has a count of ten or more. This chain links TRBV19 with TRBJ1-1; perhaps TRBD1 as D (5 bases). V lost 5 bases, J lost 6 bases, and 16 bases lay in between. CDR1 is LNHDA and CDR2 is SQIVND in the germline V gene (reference sequence). The CDR3 length is 14 residues. The CDR3 DNA is TGTGCCAGTAGTGACGCCAGGGTTTACCCTGAAGCTTTCTTT. This translates into CASSDARVYPEAFF.

V usage is TRBV28 and J usage is TRBJ1-5, with 7 nucleotides matching TRBD1. V was clipped by 6 bases and J by 7 bases; unmatched bases: 15. CDR3 length: 16 residues. The germline V gene encodes CDR1 MDHEN and CDR2 SYDVKM. The CDR3 bases are TGTGCCAGCAGAATTTGGGCAGGGGGAAGTCGGCAGCCCCAGCATTTT. Its protein product is CASRIWAGGSRQPQHF.

This clonotype has at least ten counts. This chain uses TRBV11-2 with TRBJ1-3, with 9 bases matching TRBD1. CDR1 SGHAT and CDR2 FQNNGV come from the germline V gene. This CDR3 has 13 amino acids. V was pared by 2 bases and J by 9 bases, with 2 bases of the junction left unmatched. CDR3 in amino acids: CASSLTGGGTIYF. The DNA for the CDR3 is TGTGCCAGCAGCTTAACAGGGGGCGGCACCATATATTTT.

The chain links TRBV6-1 to TRBJ1-4; the D is unclear. The germline V gene encodes CDR1 MNHNS and CDR2 SASEGT. V was cut by 5 bases and J by 5 bases, with 12 bases left in between. The length of the CDR3 is 14 residues. CDR3 sequence reads: CASSYEGPNEKLFF. CDR3 nucleotides: TGTGCCAGCAGTTATGAAGGCCCGAATGAAAAACTGTTTTTT.

This clonotype appeared once. J is TRBJ2-7 and V is TRBV28; 11 nucleotides agree with TRBD1. Per the germline V gene, CDR1 is MDHEN and CDR2 is SYDVKM. V was pared by 4 bases and J by 6 bases, with 8 bases of the junction left unmatched. The CDR3 loop spans 15 amino acids. The CDR3 region has the DNA TGTGCCAGCAGTTCTCTCGGGACAGGGGGGACCGAGCAGTACTTC. Encoded protein: CASSSLGTGGTEQYF.

This clonotype was seen ten or more times. CDR3 DNA sequence: TGTGCCAGCATCCGCCGGGACTCCTACAATGAGCAGTTCTTC. Translation: CASIRRDSYNEQFF. The V gene is TRBV28, the J gene TRBJ2-1; D may be TRBD2 (5 bases). CDR3 length equals 14 residues. Germline V CDR1 and CDR2: MDHEN, SYDVKM. Trimming pared 7 bases from V and 0 bases from J, leaving 10 bases between.

J is TRBJ2-3 and V is TRBV7-9; TRBD2 matches 11 bases. There are 17 residues in the CDR3. After removal of 6 bases from V and 4 bases from J, the junction contained 12 bases not matched to a gene. Germline V CDR1 and CDR2: SEHNR, FQNEAQ (reference sequence). The CDR3 sequence is CASSLLLAGAPADTQYF. The CDR3, as DNA: TGTGCCAGCAGTTTACTACTAGCGGGGGCCCCGGCAGATACGCAGTATTTT.

Many counts were recorded for this clonotype. The J gene is TRBJ2-7, the V gene TRBV6-6; possibly TRBD2 for D (5 bases). Germline CDR1 and CDR2: MNHNY and SVGAGI (reference sequence). Between the trimmed V and J ends, which lost 0 bases and 7 bases, there was a span of 10 bases. The CDR3 contains 13 residues. The CDR3 region has the DNA TGTGCCAGCAGTTACTCGGTGGTAGCGGAGCAGTACTTC. Translated: CASSYSVVAEQYF.

This clonotype was picked up a small number of times. A read error may be the cause here, since a much bigger clone is one base away. The chain is built from TRBV11-3 and TRBJ2-3; unclear D gene. This CDR3 spans 14 amino acids. Germline CDR1 is SGHNT and CDR2 is YENEEA. The V end was cut by 1 base, the J end by 10 bases, with 15 bases between. The CDR3 coding sequence is TGTGCCAGCAGCTTAGGGTCAAGGGCTAGTCCGCAGTATTTT. It specifies CASSLGSRASPQYF.

This clonotype was counted at least ten times. This chain links TRBV28 with TRBJ1-6, with D perhaps matching TRBD1 (5 bases). This CDR3 is built from 18 residues. CDR1 and CDR2 (germline): MDHEN, SYDVKM. Between the trimmed V and J ends, which lost 8 bases and 0 bases, there was a span of 20 bases. The DNA of the CDR3 is TGTGCCAGCGGAGGGGCAGGATTTCTTAGCTCCTATAATTCACCCCTCCACTTT. Translation gives CASGGAGFLSSYNSPLHF. Together with reference TRBV28 and TRBJ1-6, the CDR3 gives the full variable domain: DVKVTQSSRYLVKRTGEKVFLECVQDMDHENMFWYRQDPGLGLRLIYFSYDVKMKEKGDIPEGYSVSREKKERFSLILESASTNQTSMYLCASGGAGFLSSYNSPLHFGNGTRLTVT.

The rearrangement joins TRBV6-2 or TRBV6-3 to TRBJ2-7; D remains unclear. The length of the CDR3 is 15 residues. In germline, CDR1 is MNHEY, CDR2 SVGEGT. Deletions cut 2 bases from V and 1 base from J, with 12 bases between. In nucleotides, the CDR3 is TGTGCCAGCAGTTACGTTCCGGGTATTTCCTACGAGCAGTACTTC. Protein product: CASSYVPGISYEQYF.

This clonotype has a handful of counts. V usage is TRBV24-1 and J usage is TRBJ2-2, with TRBD2 identical over 16 bases. This CDR3 spans 18 amino acids. J gave up 3 bases and V 5 bases, and 5 bases lay outside the gene matches. From germline, CDR1 is KGHDR and CDR2 SFDVKD. The CDR3 loop is CATSVGLAGGPHTGELFF. The CDR3 bases are TGTGCCACCAGTGTGGGACTAGCGGGGGGGCCCCACACCGGGGAGCTGTTTTTT.

This clonotype was detected a few times. The V gene is TRBV12-3 or TRBV12-4, the J gene TRBJ1-2; 11 bases fit TRBD1. J was trimmed by 2 bases and V by 5 bases; bases with no gene match: 1. This CDR3 is built from 14 residues. The CDR3 DNA is TGTGCCAGCAGTAGGGACAGGGGGAACTATGGCTACACCTTC. Its protein is CASSRDRGNYGYTF.

In its sample, this clonotype was seen many times. The chain recombines TRBV28 with TRBJ2-1, with 11 bases that match TRBD2. Germline assignment: CDR1 MDHEN and CDR2 SYDVKM. After removal of 3 bases from V and 8 bases from J, the junction contained 9 bases not matched to a gene. The CDR3 is made up of 16 amino acids. CDR3 residues: CASSFPDSGGADEQFF. Written as DNA, the CDR3 is TGTGCCAGCAGTTTCCCCGATAGCGGGGGGGCAGATGAGCAGTTCTTC.

This clonotype was counted at least ten times. The chain uses TRBV20-1 and TRBJ1-1, with D perhaps TRBD1 (6 bases). Between the trimmed V and J ends, which lost 2 bases and 4 bases, there was a span of 11 bases. The CDR3 loop spans 13 amino acids. Germline V gives CDR1 DFQATT, CDR2 SNEGSKA (reference sequence). CDR3 loop: CSARKQGGTEAFF. CDR3 DNA sequence: TGCAGTGCTAGAAAACAGGGCGGCACTGAAGCTTTCTTT.

This clonotype was found many times. The chain uses TRBV11-2 and TRBJ2-1, with 11 nucleotides matching TRBD2. The CDR3 contains 15 residues. V gave up 3 bases and J gave up 4 bases; unmatched junction bases: 2. Per the germline V gene, CDR1 is SGHAT and CDR2 is FQNNGV. The CDR3 protein is CASSFGTSGYNEQFF. DNA of the CDR3: TGTGCCAGCAGCTTTGGGACTAGCGGTTACAATGAGCAGTTCTTC.

This clonotype was found many times. This chain connects TRBV20-1 to TRBJ2-5; 8 bases match TRBD2. CDR3 size: 14 residues. The germline gives CDR1 DFQATT, CDR2 SNEGSKA (reference sequence). J lost 2 bases, V lost 3 bases, and 5 bases had no gene match. CDR3 sequence reads: CSASLSGGQETQYF. CDR3 in DNA: TGCAGTGCTAGTTTGTCGGGGGGGCAAGAGACCCAGTACTTC.

This clonotype has ten or more counts. The chain recombines TRBV27 with TRBJ1-1, with D maybe TRBD1 (5 bases). Per germline, CDR1 MNHEY and CDR2 SMNVEV (reference sequence). V lost 2 bases and J lost 4, with 8 bases in between. The CDR3 spans 13 residues. The CDR3 DNA sequence: TGTGCCAGCAGTTTAGCGGGGGGCACTGAAGCTTTCTTT. Translation: CASSLAGGTEAFF.

This clonotype appeared many times. The V call is TRBV18, the J call TRBJ2-7; D is possibly TRBD2 (6 bases). Deletions cut 5 bases from V and 2 bases from J, with 13 bases between. Germline CDR1 reads KGHSH; CDR2 reads LQKENI. The CDR3 sequence is 14 residues long. CDR3 in amino acids: CASSTVEGTYEQYF. The CDR3 nucleotides are TGTGCCAGCTCAACCGTGGAGGGAACCTACGAGCAGTACTTC.

This clonotype was seen repeatedly, ten times or more. This chain links TRBV18 with TRBJ1-2; 8 bases map to TRBD1. V dropped 5 bases and J dropped 3; count of bases not matched to a gene: 2. Germline V gives CDR1 KGHSH, CDR2 LQKENI. The length of the CDR3 is 13 residues. The CDR3, as DNA: TGTGCCAGCTCAGAGGGACAGGACTATGGCTACACCTTC. Translating gives CASSEGQDYGYTF.

The gene calls are TRBV20-1 and TRBJ2-1; D unclear. The V gene's germline CDR1 is DFQATT and CDR2 SNEGSKA (reference sequence). This CDR3 has 12 residues. V was shortened by 6 bases and J by 6 bases, with 12 bases between the two germline ends. CDR3 residues: CSAPGWGNEQFF. For the CDR3, the DNA is TGCAGTGCCCCCGGGTGGGGCAATGAGCAGTTCTTC.